This T cell receptor beta chain was captured by sequencing in a study of T-cell reconstitution after alpha-beta-depleted transplantation in children (dated by TCRdb to the mid-2010s). For the wider study: Using TCR repertoire profiling, the study quantitatively followed how T-cell immune reconstitution unfolded in children after TCRalphabeta/CD19-depleted allogeneic hematopoietic cell transplantation.

Libraries came from PCR. This sample was sequenced with an Illumina HiSeq 2500. To normalize quantification of the TCRbeta repertoire, the TCR libraries were built with molecular barcoding that relied on unique molecular identifiers. TCRdb reworked the public reads: Q25 trimming with fastp, MiXCR clone assembly, productive beta chains retained. Every entry covers one CDR3 protein and lists the most common genes and DNA from its rows. The sample records around 600,000 distinct CDR3 sequences, 16% of which are singletons. 1.1% of the sample belongs to the ten largest clones. This clonotype has more than one count but fewer than ten. The antigen it binds to is not known. Per-nucleotide qualities are absent, and no much larger clonotype sits a single base away. The CDR3 has 18 amino acids, counting the end cysteine and phenylalanine. Only the CDR3 portion is preserved as DNA: 54 bases, with reading frame beginning at the first base. The germline V and J ends show losses of 0 bases and 1 base respectively, and no gene match explains 14 bases of the junction. CDR1 is given as DFQATT and CDR2 as SNEGSKA, both from the germline V gene (reference sequence).

The clonotype originates from a human donor who donated a stem cell graft to a child with acute myeloid leukemia. Sequencing used PBMCs from the stem cell graft donor, obtained from the stem cell graft. In this chain, TRBV20-1 is recombined with TRBJ1-1; 7 bases in between match TRBD1. The DNA reads TGCAGTGCTAGAGATGCCTATAGGGGGCGGCAGGGGAACACTGAAGCTTTCTTT. This encodes CSARDAYRGRQGNTEAFF.